What follows is one TCR beta chain and its context. What it binds is not known. PCR amplification relied on 60 Vbeta primers (plus 13 Jbeta primers). TCRdb keeps only in-frame clones here, not all; method: immunoSEQ multiplex PCR. The sample consists of about 78,000 clones, 60% to 70% of them appearing once. V lost 2 bases to trimming and J lost 4 bases, with 12 bases between them. Germline CDR1 MDHEN, CDR2 SYDVKM. The CDR3 spans 14 residues. The data originate from a study of cytomegalovirus exposure and HLA in healthy donors. The study's findings and limits: Some segments of the V type, notably TRBV6-2 and TRBV6-3, were excluded as indistinguishable.

The sequence was collected from a man in his thirties or forties in good health and CMV-seropositive. The sequencing sample was made of PBMCs. V is TRBV28 and J is TRBJ2-7, with D possibly TRBD1 on 5 matching bases. CDR3 in amino acids: CASSLRQGRYEQYF. DNA for the CDR3: TGTGCCAGCAGTTTACGGCAGGGTCGGTACGAGCAGTACTTC.